This T cell receptor (beta chain) was identified in a study of shared clonotypes between healthy human individuals. Regarding the study as a whole: Generation probabilities were higher for clonotypes shared across all four sorted-subset donors than for unshared ones.

The CDR3 totals 17 residues. The V end was cut by 4 bases, the J end by 0 bases, with 17 bases between. Germline V lookup: CDR1 SGHDN, CDR2 FVKESK. As for this clone: Antigen: not known.

Clones were read by immunoSEQ multiplex PCR, and TCRdb kept only the in-frame ones, dropping some. The table lists about 2,500,000 clones, 90% to 95% of them singletons. The rearrangement links TRBV14 to TRBJ2-3; tentatively, D is TRBD2 (6 bases). The source material was naive CD4+ T cells sorted from blood. Subset specified: CD45RA+ positively selected. This TCR was recovered from a young man in good health. CDR3 DNA sequence: TGTGCCAGCAGCCCACAGACGGGGGTACCTAGCACAGATACGCAGTATTTT. Its protein product is CASSPQTGVPSTDTQYF. Filled out from reference TRBV14 and TRBJ2-3, the complete variable domain reads EAGVTQFPSHSVIEKGQTVTLRCDPISGHDNLYWYRRVMGKEIKFLLHFVKESKQDESGMPNNRFLAERTGGTYSTLKVQPAELEDSGVYFCASSPQTGVPSTDTQYFGPGTRLTVL.